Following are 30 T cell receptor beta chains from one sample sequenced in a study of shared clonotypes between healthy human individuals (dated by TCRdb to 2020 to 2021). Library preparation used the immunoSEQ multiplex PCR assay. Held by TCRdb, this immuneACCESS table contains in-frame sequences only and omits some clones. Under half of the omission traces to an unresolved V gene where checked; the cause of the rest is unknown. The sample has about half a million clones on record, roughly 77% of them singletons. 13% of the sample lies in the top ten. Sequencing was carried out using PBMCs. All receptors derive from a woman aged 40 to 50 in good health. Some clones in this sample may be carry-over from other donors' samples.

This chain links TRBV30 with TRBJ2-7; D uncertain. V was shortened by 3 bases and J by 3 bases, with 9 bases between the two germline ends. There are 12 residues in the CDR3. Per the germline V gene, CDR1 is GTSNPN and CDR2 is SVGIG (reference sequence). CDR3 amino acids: CAWSLGFYEQYF. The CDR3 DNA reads TGTGCCTGGAGCCTAGGGTTCTACGAGCAGTACTTC. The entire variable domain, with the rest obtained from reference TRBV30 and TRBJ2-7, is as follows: SQTIHQWPATLVQPVGSPLSLECTVEGTSNPNLYWYRQAAGRGLQLLFYSVGIGQISSEVPQNLSASRPQDRQFILSSKKLLLSDSGFYLCAWSLGFYEQYFGPGTRLTVT.

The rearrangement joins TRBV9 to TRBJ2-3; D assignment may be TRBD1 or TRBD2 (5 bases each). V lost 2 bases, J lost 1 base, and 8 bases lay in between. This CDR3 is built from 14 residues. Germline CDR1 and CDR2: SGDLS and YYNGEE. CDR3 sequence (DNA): TGTGCCAGCAGCGTGGGGGTAGGCACAGATACGCAGTATTTT. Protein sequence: CASSVGVGTDTQYF. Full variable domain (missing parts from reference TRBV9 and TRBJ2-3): DSGVTQTPKHLITATGQRVTLRCSPRSGDLSVYWYQQSLDQGLQFLIQYYNGEERAKGNILERFSAQQFPDLHSELNLSSLELGDSALYFCASSVGVGTDTQYFGPGTRLTVL.

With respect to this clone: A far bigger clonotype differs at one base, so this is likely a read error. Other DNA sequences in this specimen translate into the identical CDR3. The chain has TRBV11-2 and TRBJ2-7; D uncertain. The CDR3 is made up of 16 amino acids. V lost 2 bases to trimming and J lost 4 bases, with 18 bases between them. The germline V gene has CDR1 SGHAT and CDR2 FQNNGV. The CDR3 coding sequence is TGTGCCAGCAGCTTAATTTCGGGCGGCCCCTTTTACGAGCAGTACTTC. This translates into CASSLISGGPFYEQYF.

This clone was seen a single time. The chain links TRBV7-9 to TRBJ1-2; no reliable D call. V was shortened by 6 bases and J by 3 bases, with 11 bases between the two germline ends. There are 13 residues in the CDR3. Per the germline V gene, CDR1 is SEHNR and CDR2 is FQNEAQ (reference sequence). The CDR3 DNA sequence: TGTGCCAGCAGTCCCGACACAGACTATGGCTACACCTTC. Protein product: CASSPDTDYGYTF. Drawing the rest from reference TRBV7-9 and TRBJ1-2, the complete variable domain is DTGVSQNPRHKITKRGQNVTFRCDPISEHNRLYWYRQTLGQGPEFLTYFQNEAQLEKSRLLSDRFSAERPKGSFSTLEIQRTEQGDSAMYLCASSPDTDYGYTFGSGTRLTVV.

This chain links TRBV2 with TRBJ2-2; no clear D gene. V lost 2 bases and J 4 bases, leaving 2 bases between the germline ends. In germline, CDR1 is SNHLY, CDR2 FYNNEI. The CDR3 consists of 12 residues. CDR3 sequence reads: CASSETTGELFF. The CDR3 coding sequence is TGTGCCAGCAGTGAAACCACCGGGGAGCTGTTTTTT.

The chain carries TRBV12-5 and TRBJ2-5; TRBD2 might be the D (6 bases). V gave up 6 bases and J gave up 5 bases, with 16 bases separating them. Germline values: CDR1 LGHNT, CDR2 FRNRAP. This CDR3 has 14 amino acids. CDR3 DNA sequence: TGTGCTAGTGGCTTCGGGGGTGCGGAGGAGACCCAGTACTTC. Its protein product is CASGFGGAEETQYF.

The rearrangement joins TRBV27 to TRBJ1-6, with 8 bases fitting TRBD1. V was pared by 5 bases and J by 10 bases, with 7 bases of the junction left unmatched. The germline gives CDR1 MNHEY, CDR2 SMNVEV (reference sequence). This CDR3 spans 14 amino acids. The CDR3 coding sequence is TGTGCCAGCAGTCAACAGGGGGTAGGGTCACCCCTCCACTTT. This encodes CASSQQGVGSPLHF.

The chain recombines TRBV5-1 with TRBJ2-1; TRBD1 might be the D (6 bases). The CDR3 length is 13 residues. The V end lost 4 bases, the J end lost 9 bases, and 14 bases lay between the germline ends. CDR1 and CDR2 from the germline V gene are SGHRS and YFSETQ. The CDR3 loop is CASSDTGFSEQFF. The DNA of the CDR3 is TGCGCCAGCAGCGACACAGGGTTCAGTGAGCAGTTCTTC.

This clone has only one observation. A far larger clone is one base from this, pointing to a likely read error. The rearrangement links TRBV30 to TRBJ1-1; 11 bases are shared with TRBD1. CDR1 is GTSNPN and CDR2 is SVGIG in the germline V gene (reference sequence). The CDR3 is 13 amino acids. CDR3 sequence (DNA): TGTGCCTGGAGGGGACAGGGGGGGACTGGAGCTTTCTTT. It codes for CAWRGQGGTGAFF.

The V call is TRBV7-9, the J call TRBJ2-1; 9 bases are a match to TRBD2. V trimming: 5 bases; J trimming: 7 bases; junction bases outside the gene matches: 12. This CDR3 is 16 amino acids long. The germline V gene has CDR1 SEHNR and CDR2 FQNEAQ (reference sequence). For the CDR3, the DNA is TGTGCCAGCAGCCATAGGGGACTAGCAACGGGGAATGAGCAGTTCTTC. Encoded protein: CASSHRGLATGNEQFF.

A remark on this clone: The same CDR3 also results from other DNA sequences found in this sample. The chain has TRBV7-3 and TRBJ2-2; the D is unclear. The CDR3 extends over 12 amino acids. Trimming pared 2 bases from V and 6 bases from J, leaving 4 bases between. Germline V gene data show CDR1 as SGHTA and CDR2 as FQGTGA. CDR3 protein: CASSLGPGELFF. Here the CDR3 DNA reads TGTGCCAGCAGCTTAGGTCCCGGGGAGCTGTTTTTT. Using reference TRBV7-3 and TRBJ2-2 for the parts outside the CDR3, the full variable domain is GAGVSQTPSNKVTEKGKYVELRCDPISGHTALYWYRQSLGQGPEFLIYFQGTGAADDSGLPNDRFFAVRPEGSVSTLKIQRTERGDSAVYLCASSLGPGELFFGEGSRLTVL.

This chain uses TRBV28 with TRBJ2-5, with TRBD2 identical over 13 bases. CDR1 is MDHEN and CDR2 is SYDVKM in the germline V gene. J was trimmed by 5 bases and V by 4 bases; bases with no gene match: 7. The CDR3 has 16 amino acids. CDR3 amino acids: CASSSGTSGKEETQYF. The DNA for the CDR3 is TGTGCCAGCAGTTCGGGGACTAGCGGGAAAGAGGAGACCCAGTACTTC.

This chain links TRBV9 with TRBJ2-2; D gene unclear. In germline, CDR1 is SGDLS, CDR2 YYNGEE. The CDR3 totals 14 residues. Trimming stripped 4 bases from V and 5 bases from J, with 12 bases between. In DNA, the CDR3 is TGTGCCAGCAGCCGCGCCCCATTTACCGGGGAGCTGTTTTTT. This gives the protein CASSRAPFTGELFF.

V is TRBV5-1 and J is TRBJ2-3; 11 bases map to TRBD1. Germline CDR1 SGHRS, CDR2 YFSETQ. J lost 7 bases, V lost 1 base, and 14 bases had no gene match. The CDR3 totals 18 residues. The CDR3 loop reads CASSLFGSRTGGTNTQYF. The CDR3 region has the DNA TGCGCCAGCAGCTTGTTTGGGTCCAGGACAGGGGGCACGAATACGCAGTATTTT.

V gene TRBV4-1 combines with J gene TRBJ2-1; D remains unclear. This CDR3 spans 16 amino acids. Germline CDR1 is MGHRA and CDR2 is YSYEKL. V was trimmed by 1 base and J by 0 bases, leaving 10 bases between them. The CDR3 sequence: CASSQGPAHSYNEQFF. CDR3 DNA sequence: TGCGCCAGCAGCCAAGGACCTGCTCACTCCTACAATGAGCAGTTCTTC.

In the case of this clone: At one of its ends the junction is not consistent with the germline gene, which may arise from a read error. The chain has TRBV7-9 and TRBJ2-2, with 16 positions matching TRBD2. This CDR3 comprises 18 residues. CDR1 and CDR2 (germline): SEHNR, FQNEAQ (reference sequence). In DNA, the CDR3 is TGTGCCAACAGCTCCGGGACTAGCGGGAGGGCCTTGGTCGGGGAGCTGTTTTTT. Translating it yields CANSSGTSGRALVGELFF.

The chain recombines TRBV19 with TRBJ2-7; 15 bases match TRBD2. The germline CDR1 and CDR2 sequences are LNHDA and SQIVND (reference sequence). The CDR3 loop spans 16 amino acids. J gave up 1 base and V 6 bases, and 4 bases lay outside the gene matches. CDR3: CASSRTSGRGSYEQYF. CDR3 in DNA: TGTGCCAGTAGCCGGACTAGCGGGAGGGGTTCCTACGAGCAGTACTTC.

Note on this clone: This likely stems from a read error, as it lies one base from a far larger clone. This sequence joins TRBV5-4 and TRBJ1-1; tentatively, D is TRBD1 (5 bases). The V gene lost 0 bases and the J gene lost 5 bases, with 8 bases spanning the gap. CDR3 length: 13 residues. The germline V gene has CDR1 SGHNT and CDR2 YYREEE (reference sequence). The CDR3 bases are TGTGCCAGCAGCTTGGGGCCAGGGACTGAAGCTTTCTTT. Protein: CASSLGPGTEAFF.

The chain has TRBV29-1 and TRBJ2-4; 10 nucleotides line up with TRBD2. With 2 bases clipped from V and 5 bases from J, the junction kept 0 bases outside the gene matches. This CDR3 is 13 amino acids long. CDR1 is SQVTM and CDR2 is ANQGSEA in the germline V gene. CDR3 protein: CSVETSGENIQYF. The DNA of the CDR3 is TGCAGCGTTGAAACTAGCGGGGAAAACATTCAGTACTTC.

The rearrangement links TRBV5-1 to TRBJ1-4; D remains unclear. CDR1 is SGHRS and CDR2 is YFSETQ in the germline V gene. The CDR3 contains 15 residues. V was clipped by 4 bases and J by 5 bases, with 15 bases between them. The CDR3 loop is CASSRTDPRNEKLFF. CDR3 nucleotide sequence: TGCGCCAGCAGCCGTACTGACCCAAGAAATGAAAAACTGTTTTTT.

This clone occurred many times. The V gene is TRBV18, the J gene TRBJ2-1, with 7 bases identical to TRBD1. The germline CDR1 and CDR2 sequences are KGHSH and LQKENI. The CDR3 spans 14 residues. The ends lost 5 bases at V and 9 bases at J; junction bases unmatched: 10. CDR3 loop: CASSALDREGEQFF. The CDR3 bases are TGTGCCAGCTCAGCTCTTGACAGGGAAGGTGAGCAGTTCTTC.

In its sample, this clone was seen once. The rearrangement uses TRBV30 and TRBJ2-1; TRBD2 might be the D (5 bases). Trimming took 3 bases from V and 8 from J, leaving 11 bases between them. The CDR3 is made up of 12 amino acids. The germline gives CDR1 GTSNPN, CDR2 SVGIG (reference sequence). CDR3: CAWSPLRDEQFF. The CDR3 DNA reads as TGTGCCTGGAGCCCCTTGAGGGATGAGCAGTTCTTC.

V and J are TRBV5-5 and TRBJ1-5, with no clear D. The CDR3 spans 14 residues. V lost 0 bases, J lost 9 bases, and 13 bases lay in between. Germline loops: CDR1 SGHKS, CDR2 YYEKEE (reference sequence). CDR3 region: CASSLETSLGPQHF. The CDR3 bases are TGTGCCAGCAGCTTGGAGACCTCCCTGGGGCCCCAGCATTTT.

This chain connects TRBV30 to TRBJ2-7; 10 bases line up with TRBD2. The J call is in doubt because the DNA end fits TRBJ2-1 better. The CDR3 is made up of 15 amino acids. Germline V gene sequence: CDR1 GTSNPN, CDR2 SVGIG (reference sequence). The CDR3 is CAWSSGTSEGDEQFF. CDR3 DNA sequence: TGTGCCTGGAGTTCCGGGACTAGCGAGGGCGATGAGCAGTTCTTC.

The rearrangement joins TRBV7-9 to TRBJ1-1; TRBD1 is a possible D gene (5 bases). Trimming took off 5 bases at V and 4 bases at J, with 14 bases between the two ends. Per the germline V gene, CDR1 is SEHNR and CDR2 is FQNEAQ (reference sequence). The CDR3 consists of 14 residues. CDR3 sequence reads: CASSIGVWGTEAFF. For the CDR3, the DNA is TGTGCCAGCAGCATAGGGGTTTGGGGCACTGAAGCTTTCTTT.

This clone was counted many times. CDR3: CASRLATGNTGELFF. The DNA for the CDR3 is TGTGCCAGCAGGCTCGCGACTGGGAACACCGGGGAGCTGTTTTTT. V usage is TRBV2 and J usage is TRBJ2-2; D is ambiguous. Germline V lookup: CDR1 SNHLY, CDR2 FYNNEI. The CDR3 covers 15 residues. V was pared by 6 bases and J by 1 base, with 12 bases between. Combining the CDR3 with reference TRBV2 and TRBJ2-2 gives the whole variable domain EPEVTQTPSHQVTQMGQEVILRCVPISNHLYFYWYRQILGQKVEFLVSFYNNEISEKSEIFDDQFSVERPDGSNFTLKIRSTKLEDSAMYFCASRLATGNTGELFFGEGSRLTVL.

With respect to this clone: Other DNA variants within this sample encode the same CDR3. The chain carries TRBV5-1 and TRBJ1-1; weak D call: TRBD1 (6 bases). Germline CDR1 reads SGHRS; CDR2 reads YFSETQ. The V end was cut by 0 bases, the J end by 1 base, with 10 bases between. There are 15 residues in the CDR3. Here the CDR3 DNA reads TGCGCCAGCAGCTTGGTAGGCAGGGGGAACACTGAAGCTTTCTTT. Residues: CASSLVGRGNTEAFF.

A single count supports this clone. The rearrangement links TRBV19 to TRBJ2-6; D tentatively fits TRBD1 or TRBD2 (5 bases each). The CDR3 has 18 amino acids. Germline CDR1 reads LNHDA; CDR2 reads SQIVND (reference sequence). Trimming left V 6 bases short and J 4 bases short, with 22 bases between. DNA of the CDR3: TGTGCCAGTAGACCCCCGGGACCCCCGCAATGGGGGGCCAACGTCCTGACTTTC. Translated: CASRPPGPPQWGANVLTF. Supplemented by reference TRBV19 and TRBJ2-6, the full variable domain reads DGGITQSPKYLFRKEGQNVTLSCEQNLNHDAMYWYRQDPGQGLRLIYYSQIVNDFQKGDIAEGYSVSREKKESFPLTVTSAQKNPTAFYLCASRPPGPPQWGANVLTFGAGSRLTVL.

CDR3 amino acids: CACGAGDTQYF. CDR3 nucleotide sequence: TGTGCCTGCGGAGCGGGAGATACGCAGTATTTT. The chain carries TRBV6-5 and TRBJ2-3, with a possible D match to TRBD2 (6 bases). The CDR3 is 11 residues long. The V end was cut by 11 bases, the J end by 5 bases, with 11 bases between. Germline V gene data show CDR1 as MNHEY and CDR2 as SVGAGI.

CDR3: CARSFGRARREGNEQFF. Here the CDR3 DNA reads TGTGCCAGAAGCTTCGGCAGGGCTAGGCGGGAGGGCAATGAGCAGTTCTTC. The rearrangement joins TRBV5-3 to TRBJ2-1; 9 bases map to TRBD2. TRBV5-3 is identified as an open reading frame with a role that is uncertain. The CDR3 totals 17 residues. With V trimmed by 2 bases and J by 6 bases, 12 bases remained unmatched.